One sample yielded the 20 T cell receptor beta chains listed below, sequenced in a study of long-term antiretroviral therapy in people with HIV. Run at survey level, the immunoSEQ assay was version v3.0. TCRdb's copy holds only in-frame clones and misses some; the assay was immunoSEQ multiplex PCR. Of about 13,000 clones listed, 75% to 90% are singletons. Sequencing was performed on unsorted PBMCs, taken 3.2 years before starting antiretroviral therapy. The receptor source for this set is a man between 35 and 55 years old with HIV.

The V and J genes are TRBV6-5 and TRBJ2-7; D gene uncertain. Germline loops: CDR1 MNHEY, CDR2 SVGAGI. CDR3 length: 15 residues. Trimming stripped 2 bases from V and 0 bases from J, with 11 bases between. The chain's CDR3 is CASSYRAWSSYEQYF. CDR3 coding DNA: TGTGCCAGCAGTTACAGGGCATGGAGCTCCTACGAGCAGTACTTC.

The sample holds one count of this clone. This sequence joins TRBV5-1 and TRBJ2-7, with D maybe TRBD1 (5 bases). The CDR3 consists of 14 residues. Trimming cost V 1 base and J 3 bases, with 11 bases left between them. Germline loops: CDR1 SGHRS, CDR2 YFSETQ. The CDR3 loop is CASSLSQGSYEQYF. Written as DNA, the CDR3 is TGCGCCAGCAGCTTGAGCCAGGGAAGCTACGAGCAGTACTTC.

This rearrangement joins TRBV18 to TRBJ2-6, with D possibly being TRBD1 (6 bases). This CDR3 region has 12 residues. Per germline, CDR1 KGHSH and CDR2 LQKENI. In nucleotides, the CDR3 is TGTGCGGGGGCTTCTGGGGCCAACGTCCTGACTTTC. Its translation is CAGASGANVLTF.

The chain combines TRBV2 with TRBJ2-7; the D is unclear. This CDR3 is built from 13 residues. Germline CDR1 and CDR2: SNHLY and FYNNEI. Trimming removed 2 bases at V and 5 bases at J, with 10 bases between. CDR3 sequence: CASSESSSNEQYF. In DNA form, the CDR3 reads TGTGCCAGCAGTGAATCTAGTTCGAACGAGCAGTACTTC.

The chain couples TRBV13 to TRBJ1-1; D may be TRBD1 (6 bases). V shed 5 bases and J shed 1 base, with 14 bases lying between them. The CDR3 totals 15 residues. Germline lookup yields CDR1 PRHDT and CDR2 FYEKMQ (reference sequence). CDR3 in amino acids: CASSGQGQPNTEAFF. In DNA form, the CDR3 reads TGTGCCAGCAGCGGCCAAGGACAGCCGAACACTGAAGCTTTCTTT.

This chain connects TRBV10-3 to TRBJ2-3; tentatively, D is TRBD1 (6 bases). The CDR3 is made up of 14 amino acids. Trimming removed 7 bases from V and 6 bases from J, with 17 bases in between. The germline V gene encodes CDR1 ENHRY and CDR2 SYGVKD. This CDR3 is CAITQTGTEDTQYF. DNA for the CDR3: TGTGCCATCACCCAGACAGGAACAGAGGATACGCAGTATTTT.

This clone showed up just a few times. The V and J genes are TRBV7-8 and TRBJ1-1, with D perhaps TRBD1 (5 bases). The CDR3 spans 16 residues. V gave up 2 bases and J gave up 3 bases, with 16 bases separating them. Germline V gene sequence: CDR1 SGHVS, CDR2 FQNEAQ. This CDR3 reads CASSLRRGSLHTEAFF. The CDR3 region has the DNA TGTGCCAGCAGCTTAAGGCGGGGCAGCCTACACACTGAAGCTTTCTTT. The complete variable domain, with remaining parts taken from reference TRBV7-8 and TRBJ1-1, reads GAGVSQSPRYKVAKRGQDVALRCDPISGHVSLFWYQQALGQGPEFLTYFQNEAQLDKSGLPSDRFFAERPEGSVSTLKIQRTQQEDSAVYLCASSLRRGSLHTEAFFGQGTRLTVV.

CDR3 in DNA: TGTGCCAGTAGTATAGGGGAGGTGAACACTGAAGCTTTCTTT. Encoded protein: CASSIGEVNTEAFF. V usage is TRBV19 and J usage is TRBJ1-1; the D is unclear. This CDR3 contains 14 residues. The V and J ends lost 1 base and 0 bases respectively, with 6 bases between them. The germline gives CDR1 LNHDA, CDR2 SQIVND (reference sequence).

The chain recombines TRBV6-5 with TRBJ2-5; no firm D call. Trimming cost V 0 bases and J 1 base, with 6 bases left between them. CDR1 and CDR2 from the germline V gene are MNHEY and SVGAGI. CDR3 size: 14 residues. The CDR3: CASSYSALQETQYF. DNA of the CDR3: TGTGCCAGCAGTTACTCGGCCCTCCAAGAGACCCAGTACTTC.

The genes are TRBV5-1 and TRBJ1-2; no firm D call. There are 13 residues in the CDR3. CDR1 SGHRS and CDR2 YFSETQ come from the germline V gene. V shed 0 bases and J shed 2 bases, with 5 bases lying between them. The CDR3 DNA sequence: TGCGCCAGCAGCTTGGTAGGGAACTATGGCTACACCTTC. It yields the protein CASSLVGNYGYTF.

The chain combines TRBV5-1 with TRBJ1-3; D is unresolved. Germline CDR1 reads SGHRS; CDR2 reads YFSETQ. The CDR3 consists of 16 residues. Deletions cut 0 bases from V and 0 bases from J, with 10 bases between. The CDR3 DNA reads TGCGCCAGCAGCTTGGAGGGCTTTTTCTCTGGAAACACCATATATTTT. Translation gives CASSLEGFFSGNTIYF.

The chain joins TRBV7-9 to TRBJ2-3; D is ambiguous. Germline CDR1 and CDR2: SEHNR and FQNEAQ (reference sequence). The CDR3 runs to 14 residues. Trimming pared 0 bases from V and 0 bases from J, leaving 4 bases between. The CDR3 loop is CASSLAGSTDTQYF. DNA for the CDR3: TGTGCCAGCAGCTTAGCGGGGAGCACAGATACGCAGTATTTT. Full variable domain (rest looked up from reference TRBV7-9 and TRBJ2-3): DTGVSQNPRHKITKRGQNVTFRCDPISEHNRLYWYRQTLGQGPEFLTYFQNEAQLEKSRLLSDRFSAERPKGSFSTLEIQRTEQGDSAMYLCASSLAGSTDTQYFGPGTRLTVL.

This clone was observed a handful of times. The chain uses TRBV19 and TRBJ2-3, with 9 bases lining up with TRBD2. With 7 bases clipped from V and 6 bases from J, the junction kept 14 bases outside the gene matches. The CDR3 covers 16 residues. Germline V CDR1 and CDR2: LNHDA, SQIVND (reference sequence). DNA of the CDR3: TGTGCCAGTATGCTTCGGAGCGGGGGGCTTAGGGATACGCAGTATTTT. It translates to CASMLRSGGLRDTQYF.

This clone occurred once. V usage is TRBV5-1 and J usage is TRBJ1-6; 8 nucleotides match TRBD1. This CDR3 spans 15 amino acids. With V trimmed by 3 bases and J by 5 bases, 4 bases remained unmatched. Germline V lookup: CDR1 SGHRS, CDR2 YFSETQ. The CDR3 here is CASSYDRGDNSPLHF. The CDR3 DNA reads TGCGCCAGCAGCTATGACAGGGGCGATAATTCACCCCTCCACTTT.

This chain uses TRBV5-1 with TRBJ1-1; TRBD1 matches 7 bases. Germline CDR1 and CDR2: SGHRS and YFSETQ. The CDR3 is 14 amino acids. J was trimmed by 3 bases and V by 4 bases; bases with no gene match: 6. The CDR3 loop reads CASSLGTAYTEAFF. Here the CDR3 DNA reads TGCGCCAGCAGCCTGGGGACAGCTTACACTGAAGCTTTCTTT.

This CDR3 is CASSIGRGQASSYEQYF. CDR3 sequence (DNA): TGTGCCAGTAGTATAGGTAGGGGACAGGCCAGCTCCTACGAGCAGTACTTC. The rearrangement links TRBV19 to TRBJ2-7; 8 bases are a match to TRBD1. The CDR3 sequence is 17 residues long. Germline CDR1 reads LNHDA; CDR2 reads SQIVND (reference sequence). V trimming: 1 base; J trimming: 0 bases; junction bases outside the gene matches: 8.

The genes are TRBV18 and TRBJ1-1, with 8 bases aligning to TRBD1. Germline-derived CDR1 and CDR2 are KGHSH and LQKENI. CDR3 length equals 15 residues. The J segment lost 1 base and the V segment lost 2 bases, leaving 3 bases of the junction unmatched. The CDR3 DNA reads as TGTGCCAGCTCACCATTACAGGGGGAGAACACTGAAGCTTTCTTT. It specifies CASSPLQGENTEAFF. Variable domain in full (rest from reference TRBV18 and TRBJ1-1): NAGVMQNPRHLVRRRGQEARLRCSPMKGHSHVYWYRQLPEEGLKFMVYLQKENIIDESGMPKERFSAEFPKEGPSILRIQQVVRGDSAAYFCASSPLQGENTEAFFGQGTRLTVV.

There are a few counts of this clone. The V and J genes are TRBV2 and TRBJ2-7; possibly TRBD2 for D (5 bases). Trimming removed 7 bases from V and 7 bases from J, with 14 bases in between. This CDR3 has 12 amino acids. Germline V lookup: CDR1 SNHLY, CDR2 FYNNEI. The CDR3 region is CASTVGVGEQYF. In DNA, the CDR3 is TGTGCCAGCACGGTCGGGGTGGGAGAGCAGTACTTC.

The V call is TRBV2, the J call TRBJ2-2, with 7 bases fitting TRBD2. V shed 10 bases, J shed 4 bases, and the junction held 9 bases outside the gene matches. This CDR3 spans 14 amino acids. Germline V CDR1 and CDR2: SNHLY, FYNNEI. DNA for the CDR3: TGTGCCACCGCTCTAGCGGCCCCCACCGGGGAGCTGTTTTTT. It yields the protein CATALAAPTGELFF.

This rearrangement joins TRBV5-5 to TRBJ1-4; D gene ambiguous. This CDR3 contains 12 residues. V was pared by 5 bases and J by 3 bases, with 5 bases between. CDR1 is SGHKS, CDR2 YYEKEE, per germline (reference sequence). The CDR3 protein is CASRSSNEKLFF. CDR3 DNA: TGTGCCAGCAGATCTTCTAATGAAAAACTGTTTTTT.